These T cell receptor beta chains were read from a single sample in a study of T cells in Graves' hyperthyroidism and ophthalmopathy. A single record per CDR3 protein comes from TCRdb applying MiXCR to the multiplex PCR reads. The repertoire holds over 300,000 distinct CDR3 sequences, with about 15% as singletons. Material for sequencing was blood. The receptors were sampled from a woman aged 60-75 years with Graves' hyperthyroidism. CDR3s include the opening cysteine and the closing phenylalanine or tryptophan. The D gene is left open where the match is weak. Rows give clone size only sometimes, using once, few, many, or a class for an expanded clone.

cdr3_length	v_call	j_call	d_call	clone_size	cdr3_aa	cdr3_nt
14	TRBV6-1	TRBJ1-1	TRBD1	many	CASSSGQGTTEAFF	TGTGCCAGCAGCTCGGGACAGGGGACCACTGAAGCTTTCTTT
14	TRBV24-1	TRBJ2-1	TRBD1	.	CATSVGQGNNEQFF	TGTGCCACCAGTGTGGGACAGGGGAACAATGAGCAGTTCTTC
12	TRBV7-9	TRBJ2-5	.	many	CASRSLQETQYF	TGTGCCAGCAGGTCGCTTCAAGAGACCCAGTACTTC
16	TRBV2	TRBJ2-5	.	many	CASSGWYSNLGETQYF	TGTGCCAGCAGTGGTTGGTATAGCAACCTCGGGGAGACCCAGTACTTC
13	TRBV12-3/TRBV12-4	TRBJ2-7	.	.	CASSTGGVLEQYF	TGTGCCAGCAGTACAGGGGGGGTGCTCGAGCAGTACTTC
17	TRBV18	TRBJ2-3	.	many	CASSPRVSGPWPDTQYF	TGTGCCAGCTCACCACGGGTTAGCGGCCCCTGGCCAGATACGCAGTATTTT
15	TRBV5-1	TRBJ1-4	.	many	CASSLNPATNEKLFF	TGCGCCAGCAGCTTGAATCCAGCAACTAATGAAAAACTGTTTTTT
15	TRBV20-1	TRBJ2-1	.	few	CSARDPMNLEGLQFF	TGCAGTGCTAGAGACCCCATGAATCTGGAGGGCCTTCAGTTCTTC
15	TRBV7-2	TRBJ2-5	.	many	CASRASGSLAETQYF	TGTGCCAGCAGAGCCTCGGGTTCCTTAGCAGAGACCCAGTACTTC
14	TRBV7-2	TRBJ1-1	TRBD1	.	CASSTQGGVTEAFF	TGTGCCAGCAGCACTCAGGGGGGTGTCACTGAAGCTTTCTTT
17	TRBV12-3/TRBV12-4	TRBJ1-5	TRBD1	many	CASSPLGDRENDQPQHF	TGTGCCAGCAGCCCACTAGGGGACAGGGAAAATGATCAGCCCCAGCATTTT
15	TRBV7-9	TRBJ2-3	.	many	CASSLVGLSTDTQYF	TGTGCCAGCAGCTTAGTGGGACTGAGCACAGATACGCAGTATTTT
13	TRBV27	TRBJ2-3	.	many	CASSLLSPDTQYF	TGTGCCAGCAGTTTACTTTCACCAGATACGCAGTATTTT
16	TRBV12-3/TRBV12-4	TRBJ1-5	TRBD1	.	CASSLGTGKWGQPQHF	TGTGCCAGCAGTTTGGGGACAGGGAAGTGGGGTCAGCCCCAGCATTTT
15	TRBV27	TRBJ2-1	TRBD1	many	CASSGQGQGGHEQFF	TGTGCCAGCAGTGGCCAGGGACAGGGTGGGCATGAGCAGTTCTTC
14	TRBV7-6	TRBJ2-2	.	many	CASSLPRDAGELFF	TGTGCCAGCAGCTTACCCAGGGACGCCGGGGAGCTGTTTTTT
13	TRBV2	TRBJ2-1	.	.	CASSESSSLEQFF	TGTGCCAGCAGTGAATCGTCGTCACTAGAGCAGTTCTTC
14	TRBV2	TRBJ2-1	TRBD2	once	CASKGTSENNEQFF	TGTGCCAGCAAGGGGACTAGCGAAAACAATGAGCAGTTCTTC